A selection of T cell receptor beta chains follows, all from one sample in a study of regulatory T cells in long-lasting Graves disease. TCRdb re-derived calls from the multiplex PCR reads in MiXCR, one entry per CDR3 protein. The sample carries 540,000 or so distinct CDR3 sequences, around an eighth recorded once. These same records also appear under a second study, on T cells in Graves' hyperthyroidism and ophthalmopathy.

The sequencing here drew on peripheral blood mononuclear cells (PBMCs), taken at new diagnosis, from a patient treated with antithyroid drugs. The receptors stem from a man under 40 with Graves disease. CDR3s include the opening cysteine and the closing phenylalanine or tryptophan.

j_call | v_call | cdr3_aa
TRBJ1-5 | TRBV4-2 | CASSQEFAGGDQPQHF
TRBJ2-3 | TRBV20-1 | CSARQSGPPTQYF
TRBJ2-3 | TRBV29-1 | CSVVGQGGHGDTQYF
TRBJ2-7 | TRBV10-1 | CASSESIAGDPYEQYF
TRBJ2-7 | TRBV5-1 | CASREAGEQYF
TRBJ2-2 | TRBV29-1 | CSVEVDRGLVGELFF
TRBJ1-2 | TRBV6-9 | CASRYQGPYGYTF
TRBJ1-5 | TRBV27 | CASSWTVGDQPQHF
TRBJ1-2 | TRBV30 | CAWAPGGMGYTF
TRBJ2-3 | TRBV20-1 | CGANRQGPDTQYF
TRBJ1-2 | TRBV2 | CASSEALRGLMVYGYTF
TRBJ2-7 | TRBV12-3/TRBV12-4 | CASSSGVGEQYF
TRBJ1-1 | TRBV25-1 | CASSEVYRTEAFF
TRBJ1-2 | TRBV10-2 | CASSAGKGAVRGGYTF
TRBJ1-2 | TRBV19 | CASSIGHDIGGYTF
TRBJ1-1 | TRBV28 | CASRTHLGGNTEAFF